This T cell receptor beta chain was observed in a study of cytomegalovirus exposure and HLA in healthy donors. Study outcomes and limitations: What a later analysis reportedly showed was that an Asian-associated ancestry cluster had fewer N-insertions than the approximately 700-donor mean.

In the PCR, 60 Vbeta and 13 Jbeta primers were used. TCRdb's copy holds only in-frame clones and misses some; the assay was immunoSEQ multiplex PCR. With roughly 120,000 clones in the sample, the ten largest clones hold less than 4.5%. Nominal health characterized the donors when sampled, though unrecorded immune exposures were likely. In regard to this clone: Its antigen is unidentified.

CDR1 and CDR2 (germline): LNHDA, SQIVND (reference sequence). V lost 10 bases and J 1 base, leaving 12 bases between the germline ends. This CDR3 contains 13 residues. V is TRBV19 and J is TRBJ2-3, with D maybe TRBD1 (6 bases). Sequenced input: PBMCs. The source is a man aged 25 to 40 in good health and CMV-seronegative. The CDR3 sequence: CATRTARTDTQYF. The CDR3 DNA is TGTGCCACTCGGACAGCGCGCACAGATACGCAGTATTTT.